The clone carrying this T cell receptor beta chain occurred a few times. These data belong to a study of blood T cells in healthy people across ages. Alongside a J-beta primer mix, a sample-barcoded 5' primer served in a second PCR lasting 7 to 11 cycles. In TCRdb, the 5' RACE reads were re-called with MiXCR into one record per CDR3 protein. The sample holds fewer than 2,000,000 distinct CDR3 sequences, 34% seen once. CDR1 is SGHAT and CDR2 is FQNNGV in the germline V gene. The CDR3 covers 15 residues. J was trimmed by 4 bases and V by 0 bases; bases with no gene match: 4. V usage is TRBV11-2 and J usage is TRBJ2-5; TRBD2 agrees at 8 bases. Sequencing was carried out using blood. This TCR was recovered from a woman under 40 in good health. The CDR3 DNA reads as TGTGCCAGCAGCTTAGATAGTAGCGGGGTAGAGACCCAGTACTTC. Amino acids: CASSLDSSGVETQYF.